Below, one T cell receptor beta chain is given with its context. Per the original methods: Estimates of nucleated cell counts were drawn from the amplification of reference gene primers. Sequencing used immunoSEQ multiplex PCR; TCRdb keeps in-frame clones, though not all of them. V and J calls and clone size are as listed in that table; D and trimming were resolved from the DNA. The sample yields 130,000 to 150,000 clones, approximately 80% seen once. The data originate from a study of blood T cell repertoires in COVID-19. On the study more broadly: Samples taken during acute and convalescent COVID-19 were collected in the United States, Italy and Spain. Sample material is recorded as cDNA or gDNA derived from T cells, B-cell-depleted T cells, or PBMCs.

This CDR3 is 14 amino acids long. The V end was cut by 6 bases, the J end by 4 bases, with 14 bases between. The germline V gene has CDR1 KGHDR and CDR2 SFDVKD. J is TRBJ1-1 and V is TRBV24-1, with D perhaps TRBD1 (5 bases). Sample: peripheral blood. This TCR derives from a man in his 70s who had recovered from COVID-19. The CDR3 coding sequence is TGTGCCACCAGTTCCCTGACAGAACTCACTGAAGCTTTCTTT. The encoded protein is CATSSLTELTEAFF.